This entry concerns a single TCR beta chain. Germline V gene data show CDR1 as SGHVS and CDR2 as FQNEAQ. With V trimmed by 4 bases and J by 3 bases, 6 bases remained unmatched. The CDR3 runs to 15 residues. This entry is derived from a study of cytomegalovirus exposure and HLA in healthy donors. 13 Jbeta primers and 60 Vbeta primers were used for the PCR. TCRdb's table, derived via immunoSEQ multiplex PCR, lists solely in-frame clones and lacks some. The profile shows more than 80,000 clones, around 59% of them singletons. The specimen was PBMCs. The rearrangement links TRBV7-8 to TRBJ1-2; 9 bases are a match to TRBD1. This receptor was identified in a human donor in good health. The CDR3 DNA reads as TGTGCCAGCAGCTCCCCGGGACAGGGATACTATGGCTACACCTTC. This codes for CASSSPGQGYYGYTF.